This record concerns one T cell receptor (beta chain) sequence. The authors combined 200,000 CFSE-labeled responder cells with 200,000 irradiated, violet-dye-labeled stimulator cells in plates. This specimen comes from a study of graft-versus-host responses after intestinal transplantation. Assay: immunoSEQ multiplex PCR; the TCRdb copy retains only in-frame clones and omits some. The table has about 19,000 clones, approximately 39% seen once. CDR3 length equals 15 residues. Germline CDR1 reads MNHEY; CDR2 reads SVGAGI. V shed 7 bases and J shed 0 bases, with 13 bases lying between them. This receptor was taken from a human patient who was an organ donor for intestinal transplantation. This chain joins TRBV6-5 and TRBJ2-4; D gene ambiguous. The sequencing here drew on alloreactive CD4+ T cells from a mixed lymphocyte reaction culture, taken before transplantation. Stated subset: CFSE-low proliferating T cells sorted from approximately 6-day pre-transplant mixed lymphocyte reaction (GvH or HvG direction). DNA for the CDR3: TGTGCCAGCAACTGTCTTCTACTAGCCAAAAACATTCAGTACTTC. It specifies CASNCLLLAKNIQYF.